The following is a T cell receptor beta chain sequence with its context. One junction end does not reproduce the germline sequence, and a read error may be involved. CDR1 is LNHDA and CDR2 is SQIVND in the germline V gene (reference sequence). The CDR3 runs to 14 residues. The source of the sample is a study of blood T cell repertoires in COVID-19. Produced via immunoSEQ multiplex PCR; TCRdb's table is partial and in-frame only. This table has approximately 28,000 clones, roughly 90% appearing once. This rearrangement joins TRBV19 to TRBJ1-5, with 12 bases aligning to TRBD1. The clonotype originates from a human donor in a cohort sampled during active COVID-19. Sequenced input: peripheral blood. The CDR3: CASRQGQGARASDF. For the CDR3, the DNA is TGTGCCAGTAGACAGGGACAGGGGGCTCGTGCGTCGGATTTT.